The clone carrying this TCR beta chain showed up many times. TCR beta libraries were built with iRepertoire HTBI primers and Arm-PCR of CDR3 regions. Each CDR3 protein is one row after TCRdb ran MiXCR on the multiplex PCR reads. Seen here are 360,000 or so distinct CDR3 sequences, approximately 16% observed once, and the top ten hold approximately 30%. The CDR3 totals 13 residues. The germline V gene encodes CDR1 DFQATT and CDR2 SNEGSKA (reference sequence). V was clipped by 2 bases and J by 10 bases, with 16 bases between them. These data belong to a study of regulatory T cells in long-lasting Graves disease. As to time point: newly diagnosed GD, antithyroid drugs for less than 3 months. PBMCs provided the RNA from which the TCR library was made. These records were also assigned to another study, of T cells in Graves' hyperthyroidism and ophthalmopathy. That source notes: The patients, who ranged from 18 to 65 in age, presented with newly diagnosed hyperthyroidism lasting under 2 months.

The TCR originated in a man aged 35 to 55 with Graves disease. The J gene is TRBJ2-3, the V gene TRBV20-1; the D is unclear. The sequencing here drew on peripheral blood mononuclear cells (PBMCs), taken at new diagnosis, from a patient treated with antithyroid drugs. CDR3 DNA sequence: TGCAGTGCTAGATCCGTTGGATTTACCGCGCAGTATTTT. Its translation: CSARSVGFTAQYF.